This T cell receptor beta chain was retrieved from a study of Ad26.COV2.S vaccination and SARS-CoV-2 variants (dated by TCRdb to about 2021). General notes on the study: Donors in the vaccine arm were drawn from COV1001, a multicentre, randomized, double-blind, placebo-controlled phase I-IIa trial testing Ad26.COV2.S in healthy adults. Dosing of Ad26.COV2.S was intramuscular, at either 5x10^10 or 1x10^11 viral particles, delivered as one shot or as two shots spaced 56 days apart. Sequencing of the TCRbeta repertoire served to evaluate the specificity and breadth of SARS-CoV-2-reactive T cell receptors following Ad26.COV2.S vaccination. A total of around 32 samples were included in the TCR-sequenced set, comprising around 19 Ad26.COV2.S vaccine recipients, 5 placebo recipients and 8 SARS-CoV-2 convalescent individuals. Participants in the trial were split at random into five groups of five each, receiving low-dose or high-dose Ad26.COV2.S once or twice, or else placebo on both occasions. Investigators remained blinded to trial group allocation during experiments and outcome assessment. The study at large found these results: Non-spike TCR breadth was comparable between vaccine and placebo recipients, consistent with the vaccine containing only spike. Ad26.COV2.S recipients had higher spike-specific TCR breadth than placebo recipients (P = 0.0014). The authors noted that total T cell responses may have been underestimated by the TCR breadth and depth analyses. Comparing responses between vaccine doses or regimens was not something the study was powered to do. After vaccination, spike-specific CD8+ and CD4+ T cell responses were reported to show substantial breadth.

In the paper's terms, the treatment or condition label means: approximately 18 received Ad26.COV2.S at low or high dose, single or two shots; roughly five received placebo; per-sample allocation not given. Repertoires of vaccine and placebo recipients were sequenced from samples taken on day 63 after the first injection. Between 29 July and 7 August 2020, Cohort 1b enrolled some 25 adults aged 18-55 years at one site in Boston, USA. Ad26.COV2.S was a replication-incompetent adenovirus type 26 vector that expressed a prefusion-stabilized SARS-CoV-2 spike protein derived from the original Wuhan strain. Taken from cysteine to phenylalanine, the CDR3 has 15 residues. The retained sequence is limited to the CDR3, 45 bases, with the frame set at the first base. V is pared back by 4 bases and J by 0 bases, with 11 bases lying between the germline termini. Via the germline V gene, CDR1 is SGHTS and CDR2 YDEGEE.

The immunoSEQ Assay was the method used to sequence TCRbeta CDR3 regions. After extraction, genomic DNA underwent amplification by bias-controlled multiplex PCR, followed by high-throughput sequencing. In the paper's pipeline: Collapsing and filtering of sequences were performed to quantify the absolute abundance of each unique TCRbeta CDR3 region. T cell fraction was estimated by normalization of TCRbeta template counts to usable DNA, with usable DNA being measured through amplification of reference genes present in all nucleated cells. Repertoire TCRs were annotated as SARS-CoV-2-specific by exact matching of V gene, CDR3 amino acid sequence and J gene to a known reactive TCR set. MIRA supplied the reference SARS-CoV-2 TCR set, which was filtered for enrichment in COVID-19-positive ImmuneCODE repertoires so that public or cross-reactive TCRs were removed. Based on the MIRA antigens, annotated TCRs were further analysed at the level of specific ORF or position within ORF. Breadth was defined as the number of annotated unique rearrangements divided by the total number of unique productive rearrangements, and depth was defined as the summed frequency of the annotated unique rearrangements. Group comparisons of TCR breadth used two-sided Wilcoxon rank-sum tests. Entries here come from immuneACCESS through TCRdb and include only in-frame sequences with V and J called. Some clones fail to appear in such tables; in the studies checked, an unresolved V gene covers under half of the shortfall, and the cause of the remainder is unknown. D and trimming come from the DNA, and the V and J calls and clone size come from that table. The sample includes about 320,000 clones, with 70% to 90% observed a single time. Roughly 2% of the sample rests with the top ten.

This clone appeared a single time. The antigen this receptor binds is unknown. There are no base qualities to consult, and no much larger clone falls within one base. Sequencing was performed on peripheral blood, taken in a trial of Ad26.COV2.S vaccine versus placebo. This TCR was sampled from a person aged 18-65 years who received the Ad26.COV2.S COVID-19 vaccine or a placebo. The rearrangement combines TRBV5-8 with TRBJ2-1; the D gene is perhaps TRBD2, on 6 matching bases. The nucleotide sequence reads TGTGCCAGCAGCCTTGGGACTGCCTCCTACAATGAGCAGTTCTTC. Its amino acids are CASSLGTASYNEQFF.